This TCR beta chain is from a study of T-cell memory formation after mild COVID-19. Study background: TCR clusters showed largely donor specificity.

Regarding the study as a whole: Clones that contracted from day 15 to 85 were balanced CD4/CD8, while later expanders leaned CD4+.

The authors produced TCR alpha and TCR beta cDNA libraries with sample barcodes and UMIs by 5'RACE using constant-segment primers. MiXCR was run by TCRdb on the 5' RACE reads, yielding one entry per CDR3 protein. Of 150,000 to 200,000 distinct CDR3 sequences listed, 13% are singletons. The CDR3 extends over 20 amino acids. Germline trimming cut 1 base from V and 2 bases from J; bases unmatched to any gene: 10. CDR1 is SGHAT and CDR2 is FQNNGV in the germline V gene. About this clonotype itself: The antigen is undetermined.

The sequence came from a man in his late teens or twenties who had mild COVID-19 (a few samples of this study predate the infection). Cell type and time point are not known. Sequences were obtained from PBMCs or a T cell subset sorted from them (not recorded which). This chain joins TRBV11-2 and TRBJ2-6; the match to TRBD1 covers 11 bases. CDR3 in DNA: TGTGCCAGCAGCTTAGTAATTGGGACAGGGGGAAAGGCTGGGGCCAACGTCCTGACTTTC. Translation gives CASSLVIGTGGKAGANVLTF.